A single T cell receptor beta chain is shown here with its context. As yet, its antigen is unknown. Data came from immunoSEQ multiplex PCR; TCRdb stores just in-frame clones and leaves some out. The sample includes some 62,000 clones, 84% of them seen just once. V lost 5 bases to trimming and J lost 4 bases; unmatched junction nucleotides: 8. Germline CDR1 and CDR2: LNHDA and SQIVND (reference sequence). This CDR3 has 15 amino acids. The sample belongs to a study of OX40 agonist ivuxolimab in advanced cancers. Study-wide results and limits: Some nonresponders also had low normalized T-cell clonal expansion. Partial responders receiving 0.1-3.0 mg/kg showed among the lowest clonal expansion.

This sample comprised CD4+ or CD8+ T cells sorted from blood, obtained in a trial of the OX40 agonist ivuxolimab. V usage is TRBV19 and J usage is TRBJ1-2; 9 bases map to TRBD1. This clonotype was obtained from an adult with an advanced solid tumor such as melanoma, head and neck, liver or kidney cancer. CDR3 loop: CASSFRGQGGYGYTF. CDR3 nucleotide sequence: TGTGCCAGTAGTTTCCGGGGACAGGGAGGCTATGGCTACACCTTC. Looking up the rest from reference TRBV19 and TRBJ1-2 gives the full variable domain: DGGITQSPKYLFRKEGQNVTLSCEQNLNHDAMYWYRQDPGQGLRLIYYSQIVNDFQKGDIAEGYSVSREKKESFPLTVTSAQKNPTAFYLCASSFRGQGGYGYTFGSGTRLTVV.